The sequence of this T cell receptor (beta chain) was determined in a study of lymphopenia after photon versus proton radiotherapy. Study-wide results and limits: Relative stability marked proton patients; photon patients lost diversity and naive cells.

Of note for this clone: What it recognizes is unknown.

The protocol was immunoSEQ multiplex PCR, while the TCRdb copy is restricted to in-frame clones and leaves out a portion. The data show about 83,000 clones, with around 80% seen just once and over 1.1% held by the top ten. After removal of 4 bases from V and 2 bases from J, the junction contained 11 bases not matched to a gene. Per the germline V gene, CDR1 is SGHVS and CDR2 is FQNEAQ. The CDR3 loop spans 17 amino acids. The source is a man between 60 and 75 years old with pancreatic cancer. This specimen consisted of peripheral blood, obtained from a patient treated with proton-based radiotherapy. The chain combines TRBV7-8 with TRBJ1-5; 7 bases fit TRBD1. DNA of the CDR3: TGTGCCAGCAGCTCCTTCGGGAGGGGGCGCGGCAATCAGCCCCAGCATTTT. Protein: CASSSFGRGRGNQPQHF.